This record concerns one T cell receptor (beta chain) sequence. Some 100 million PBMCs per unsorted sample were used for genomic DNA. CDR3 length equals 15 residues. Trimming removed 1 base from V and 6 bases from J, with 13 bases in between. The germline CDR1 and CDR2 sequences are SGHTA and FQGNSA. This entry comes from a study of shared clonotypes between healthy human individuals. The protocol was immunoSEQ multiplex PCR, while the TCRdb copy is restricted to in-frame clones and leaves out a portion. Of roughly 500,000 clones in the sample, about four fifths are singletons; the top ten hold over 10%.

The source material was PBMCs. The receptor's source is a woman aged 40 to 55 in good health. Some clones in this sample may be carry-over from other donors' samples. V gene TRBV7-2 combines with J gene TRBJ2-1, with D possibly called TRBD1 or TRBD2 (5 bases each). In DNA form, the CDR3 reads TGTGCCAGCAGCTTAGAGGCCGGGACGCCCAATGAGCAGTTCTTC. Encoded protein: CASSLEAGTPNEQFF.